This T cell receptor beta chain is from a study of cytomegalovirus exposure and HLA in healthy donors. The study's findings and limits: HLA allele associations emerged for fewer than 20,000 TCR beta sequences in a later analysis, at 0.05 false discovery rate. In a later analysis, a genetic analysis reported fewer productive-TCR N-insertions in an Asian-associated ancestry cluster than the cohort average. The productive fraction for most TCR beta V segments was about 87% or about 30% in an earlier analysis.

Notes on this clone: Its antigen remains unidentified.

In the PCR, 60 Vbeta and 13 Jbeta primers were used. The data were produced by immunoSEQ multiplex PCR, yet TCRdb's version contains in-frame clones alone and is incomplete. This table has 150,000 to 200,000 clones, around 72% appearing once. Healthy bone marrow donors made up the donor group. J was trimmed by 3 bases and V by 8 bases; bases with no gene match: 5. Germline lookup yields CDR1 MDHEN and CDR2 SYDVKM. CDR3 length equals 14 residues. Sequencing was done on a sample of PBMCs. The TCR originated in a man over 45 in good health and CMV-seronegative. The chain carries TRBV28 and TRBJ1-4, with TRBD1 identical over 8 bases. CDR3 sequence: CASSPGQANEKLFF. The CDR3 DNA reads TGTGCCAGCTCCCCGGGACAGGCTAATGAAAAACTGTTTTTT.